The clone carrying this T cell receptor beta chain was observed a handful of times. The data originate from a study of blood T cell repertoires in COVID-19. On the study more broadly: PBMCs, B-cell-depleted T cells, or T cells provided the cDNA or gDNA that made up the material.

Method: immunoSEQ multiplex PCR; TCRdb's copy keeps in-frame clones and lacks some. The repertoire consists of about 250,000 clones, with 83% occurring once and the leading ten covering roughly 7.8%. Per germline, CDR1 LNHDA and CDR2 SQIVND (reference sequence). The CDR3 extends over 18 amino acids. J was trimmed by 0 bases and V by 4 bases; bases with no gene match: 8. The origin of this receptor is a man aged 40-49 years with active or convalescent COVID-19. The specimen was peripheral blood. The chain uses TRBV19 and TRBJ1-5, with 11 bases matching TRBD1. This chain's CDR3 is CASSNPGQGGPSNQPQHF. In DNA form, the CDR3 reads TGTGCCAGTAGTAACCCGGGACAGGGGGGTCCTAGCAATCAGCCCCAGCATTTT.